This T cell receptor (beta chain) was observed in a study of shared clonotypes between healthy human individuals. The CDR3 length is 15 residues. Per the germline V gene, CDR1 is PRHDT and CDR2 is FYEKMQ (reference sequence). V was clipped by 5 bases and J by 5 bases, with 16 bases between them. CD45RO-negative, CCR7-selected cells formed the naive CD8 fraction, which excluded terminally differentiated effector memory CD45RA+ cells. In the original processing: Junction-only sequences without quality scores were provided by ImmunoSEQ, so filtering was different. The protocol was immunoSEQ multiplex PCR, while the TCRdb copy is restricted to in-frame clones and leaves out a portion. The V and J calls and clone size are taken from that table; D and trimming were inferred from the DNA. The data contain around 2.1 million clones, approximately 94% of them seen just once; the ten biggest clones take up 1.5% to 2%.

The sequence was obtained from a man aged 18 to 30 in good health. Some clones in this sample may be carry-over from other donors' samples. The sample consisted of naive CD8+ T cells from PBMCs. This sequence joins TRBV13 and TRBJ2-1, with D perhaps TRBD1 (5 bases). In nucleotides, the CDR3 is TGTGCCAGCAGCCCCGCCCAGGGAACGAACAATGAGCAGTTCTTC. This sequence encodes CASSPAQGTNNEQFF.